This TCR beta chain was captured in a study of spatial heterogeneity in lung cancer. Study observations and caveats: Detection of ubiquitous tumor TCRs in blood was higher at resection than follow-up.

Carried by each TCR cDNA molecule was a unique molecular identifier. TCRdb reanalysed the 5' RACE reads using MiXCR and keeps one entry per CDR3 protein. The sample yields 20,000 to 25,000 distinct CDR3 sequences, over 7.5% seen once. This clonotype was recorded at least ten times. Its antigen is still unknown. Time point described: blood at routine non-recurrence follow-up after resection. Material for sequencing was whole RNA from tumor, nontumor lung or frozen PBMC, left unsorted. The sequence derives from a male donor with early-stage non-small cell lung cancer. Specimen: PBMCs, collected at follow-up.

DNA for the CDR3: TGCAGTGCTAGGGGGGCAGGAGACGGCGAGCAGTACTTC. Protein sequence: CSARGAGDGEQYF. The V and J genes are TRBV20-1 and TRBJ2-7; TRBD1 might be the D (6 bases). This CDR3 contains 13 residues. V dropped 3 bases and J dropped 6 bases, with 15 bases sitting between them. The germline gives CDR1 DFQATT, CDR2 SNEGSKA (reference sequence).